The T cell receptor beta chain under discussion was sequenced for a study of shared clonotypes between healthy human individuals. For this clone: Its target is not known.

The genomic DNA of each subset was split evenly across several immunoSEQ plates. Sequencing used immunoSEQ multiplex PCR; TCRdb keeps in-frame clones, though not all of them. This table has nearly 2 million clones, just under 95% appearing once. The naive CD8 fraction comprised CD45RO-negative cells positively selected for CCR7 and excluded terminally differentiated effector memory CD45RA+ cells. General study findings and limits: Investigators expected sequencing depth to affect clonotype sharing among donors.

The CDR3 is 13 amino acids. Germline assignment: CDR1 SGHAT and CDR2 FQNNGV. V gave up 5 bases and J gave up 1 base, with 8 bases separating them. The sample comprised naive CD8+ T cells sorted from blood. The V call is TRBV11-2, the J call TRBJ2-5; no definite D call. The receptor's source is a young man in good health. Here the CDR3 DNA reads TGTGCCAGCAGCGGGGAAAGCCAAGAGACCCAGTACTTC. This encodes CASSGESQETQYF.